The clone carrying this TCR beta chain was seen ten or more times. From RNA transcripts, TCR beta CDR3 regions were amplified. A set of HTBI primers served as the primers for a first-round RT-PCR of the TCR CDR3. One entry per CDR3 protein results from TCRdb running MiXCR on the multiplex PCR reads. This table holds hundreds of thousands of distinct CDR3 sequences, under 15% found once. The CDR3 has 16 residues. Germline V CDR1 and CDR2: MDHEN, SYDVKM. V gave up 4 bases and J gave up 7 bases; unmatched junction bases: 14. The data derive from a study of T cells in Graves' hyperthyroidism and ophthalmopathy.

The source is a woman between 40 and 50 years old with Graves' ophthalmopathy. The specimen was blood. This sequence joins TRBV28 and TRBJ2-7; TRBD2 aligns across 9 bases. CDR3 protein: CASSSGIAGDLGEQYF. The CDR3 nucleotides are TGTGCCAGCAGTTCCGGGATAGCGGGAGATTTGGGGGAGCAGTACTTC. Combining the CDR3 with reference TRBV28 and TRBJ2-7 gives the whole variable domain DVKVTQSSRYLVKRTGEKVFLECVQDMDHENMFWYRQDPGLGLRLIYFSYDVKMKEKGDIPEGYSVSREKKERFSLILESASTNQTSMYLCASSSGIAGDLGEQYFGPGTRLTVT.